A few counts support the clone carrying this T cell receptor beta chain. A much larger clone differs by one base, so this may be a read error. This sample was included in a study of T cells in Graves' hyperthyroidism and ophthalmopathy. Those patients with uncontrolled infection, other autoimmune disease, pregnancy or lactation were excluded. Fresh peripheral blood, under 13 ml, was the source of the PBMCs. The CDR3 spans 15 residues. The germline CDR1 and CDR2 sequences are SGHAT and FQNNGV. The investigators amplified TCR beta CDR3 regions from RNA transcripts. HTBI primers drove first-round RT-PCR of the TCR CDR3. Each CDR3 protein is one row after TCRdb ran MiXCR on the multiplex PCR reads. The sample lists hundreds of thousands of distinct CDR3 sequences, under 20% occurring once.

The source of this sequence is a woman aged 25 to 39 with Graves' hyperthyroidism. Input material: blood. The V and J genes are TRBV11-2 and TRBJ2-5; TRBD2 is a possible D gene (7 bases). The chain's CDR3 is CVSSLDWGGLETQYF. CDR3 DNA: TGTGTCAGCAGCTTAGATTGGGGGGGCTTGGAGACCCAGTACTTC. The variable domain in full, with the rest retrieved from reference TRBV11-2 and TRBJ2-5, is EAGVAQSPRYKIIEKRQSVAFWCNPISGHATLYWYQQILGQGPKLLIQFQNNGVVDDSQLPKDRFSAERLKGVDSTLKIQPAKLEDSAVYLCVSSLDWGGLETQYFGPGTRLLVL.